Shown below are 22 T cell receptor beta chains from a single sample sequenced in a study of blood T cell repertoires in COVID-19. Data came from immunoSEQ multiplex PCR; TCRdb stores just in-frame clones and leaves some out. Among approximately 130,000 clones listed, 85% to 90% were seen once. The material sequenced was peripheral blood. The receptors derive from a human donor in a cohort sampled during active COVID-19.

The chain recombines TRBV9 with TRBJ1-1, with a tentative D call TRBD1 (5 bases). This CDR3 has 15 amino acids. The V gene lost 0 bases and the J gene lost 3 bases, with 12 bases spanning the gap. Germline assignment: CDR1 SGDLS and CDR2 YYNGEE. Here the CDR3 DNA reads TGTGCCAGCAGCGTAGACGGGGGGTTAGACACTGAAGCTTTCTTT. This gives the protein CASSVDGGLDTEAFF.

The CDR3 here is CASSSPGTDEQFF. CDR3 DNA: TGTGCCAGCAGCTCCCCAGGGACAGATGAGCAGTTCTTC. The J gene is TRBJ2-1, the V gene TRBV11-2; 7 bases are shared with TRBD1. J lost 8 bases, V lost 4 bases, and 5 bases had no gene match. In germline, CDR1 is SGHAT, CDR2 FQNNGV. The length of the CDR3 is 13 residues.

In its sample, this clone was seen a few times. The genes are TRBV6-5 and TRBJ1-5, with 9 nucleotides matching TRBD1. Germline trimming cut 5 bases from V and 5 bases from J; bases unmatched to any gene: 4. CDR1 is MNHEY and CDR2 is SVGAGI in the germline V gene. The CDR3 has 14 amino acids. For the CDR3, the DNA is TGTGCCAGCAGTCAGACAGGGGGTGATCAGCCCCAGCATTTT. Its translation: CASSQTGGDQPQHF.

The CDR3 loop is CASRPGLAGGMGNEQFF. The DNA of the CDR3 is TGTGCCAGCAGACCGGGACTAGCGGGAGGAATGGGGAATGAGCAGTTCTTC. This sequence joins TRBV5-4 and TRBJ2-1, with 15 bases aligning to TRBD2. The germline CDR1 and CDR2 sequences are SGHNT and YYREEE (reference sequence). Trimming took 5 bases from V and 7 from J; bases not matched to a gene: 10. The CDR3 has 17 residues.

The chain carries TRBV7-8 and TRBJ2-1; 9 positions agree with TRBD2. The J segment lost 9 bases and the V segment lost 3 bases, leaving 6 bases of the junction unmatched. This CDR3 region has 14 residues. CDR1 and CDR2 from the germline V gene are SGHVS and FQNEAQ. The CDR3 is CASSFPSGKGEQFF. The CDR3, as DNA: TGTGCCAGCAGCTTTCCTAGCGGGAAGGGTGAGCAGTTCTTC.

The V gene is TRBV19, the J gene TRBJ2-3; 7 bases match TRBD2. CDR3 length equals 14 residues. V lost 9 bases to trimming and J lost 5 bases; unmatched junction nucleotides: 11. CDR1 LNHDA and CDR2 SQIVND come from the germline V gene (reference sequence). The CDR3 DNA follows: TGTGCCAGCCAGGCCGGACTAGGAAGAGATACGCAGTATTTT. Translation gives CASQAGLGRDTQYF. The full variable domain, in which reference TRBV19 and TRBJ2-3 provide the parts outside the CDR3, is DGGITQSPKYLFRKEGQNVTLSCEQNLNHDAMYWYRQDPGQGLRLIYYSQIVNDFQKGDIAEGYSVSREKKESFPLTVTSAQKNPTAFYLCASQAGLGRDTQYFGPGTRLTVL.

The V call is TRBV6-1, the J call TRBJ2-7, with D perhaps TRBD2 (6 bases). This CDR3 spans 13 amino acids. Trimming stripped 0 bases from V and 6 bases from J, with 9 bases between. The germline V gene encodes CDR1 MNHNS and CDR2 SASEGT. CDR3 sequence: CASSEARGIEQYF. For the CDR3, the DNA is TGTGCCAGCAGTGAAGCTCGGGGGATCGAGCAGTACTTC.

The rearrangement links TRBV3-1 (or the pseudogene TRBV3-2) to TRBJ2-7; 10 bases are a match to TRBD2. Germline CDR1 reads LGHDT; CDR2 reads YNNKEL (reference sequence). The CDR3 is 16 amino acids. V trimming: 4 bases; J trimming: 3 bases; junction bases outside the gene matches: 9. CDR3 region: CASSPEGLAKRYEQYF. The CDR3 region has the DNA TGTGCCAGCAGCCCAGAGGGACTAGCGAAGCGCTACGAGCAGTACTTC.

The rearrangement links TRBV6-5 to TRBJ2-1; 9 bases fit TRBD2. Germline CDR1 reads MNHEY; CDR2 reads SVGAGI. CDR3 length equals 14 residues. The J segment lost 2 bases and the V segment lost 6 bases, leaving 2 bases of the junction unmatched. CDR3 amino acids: CASRKREAYNEQFF. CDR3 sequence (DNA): TGTGCCAGCAGGAAGCGGGAGGCCTACAATGAGCAGTTCTTC.

The CDR3 sequence is CASSDGLAVTGELFF. As DNA, the CDR3 is TGTGCCAGCAGTGATGGACTAGCCGTCACCGGGGAGCTGTTTTTT. This chain uses TRBV2 with TRBJ2-2; 8 nucleotides agree with TRBD2. The germline gives CDR1 SNHLY, CDR2 FYNNEI. The CDR3 covers 15 residues. The V segment lost 3 bases and the J segment 4 bases; nucleotides outside the gene matches: 4. The complete variable domain, with remaining parts taken from reference TRBV2 and TRBJ2-2, reads EPEVTQTPSHQVTQMGQEVILRCVPISNHLYFYWYRQILGQKVEFLVSFYNNEISEKSEIFDDQFSVERPDGSNFTLKIRSTKLEDSAMYFCASSDGLAVTGELFFGEGSRLTVL.

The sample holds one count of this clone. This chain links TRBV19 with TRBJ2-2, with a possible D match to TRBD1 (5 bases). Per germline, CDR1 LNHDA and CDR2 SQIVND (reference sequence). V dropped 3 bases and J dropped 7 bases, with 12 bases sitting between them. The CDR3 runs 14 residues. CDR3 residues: CASSILGAGGELFF. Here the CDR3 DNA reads TGTGCCAGTAGTATTCTTGGGGCCGGCGGGGAGCTGTTTTTT.

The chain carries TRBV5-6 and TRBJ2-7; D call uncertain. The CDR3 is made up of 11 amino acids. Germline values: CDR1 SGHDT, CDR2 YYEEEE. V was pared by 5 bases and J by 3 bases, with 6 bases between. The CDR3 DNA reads TGTGCCAGCAGTCTTAACTACGAGCAGTACTTC. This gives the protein CASSLNYEQYF.

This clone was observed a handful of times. The CDR3 DNA is TGTGCCAGTAGTAGAGCGATCCGGGACAGCTTCATCTATGGCTACACCTTC. It specifies CASSRAIRDSFIYGYTF. The chain uses TRBV19 and TRBJ1-2; 7 bases line up with TRBD1. The CDR3 loop spans 17 amino acids. CDR1 is LNHDA and CDR2 is SQIVND in the germline V gene (reference sequence). J gave up 4 bases and V 4 bases, and 15 bases lay outside the gene matches. Variable domain in full (rest from reference TRBV19 and TRBJ1-2): DGGITQSPKYLFRKEGQNVTLSCEQNLNHDAMYWYRQDPGQGLRLIYYSQIVNDFQKGDIAEGYSVSREKKESFPLTVTSAQKNPTAFYLCASSRAIRDSFIYGYTFGSGTRLTVV.

The CDR3 loop is CASSHPQGTVNYGYTF. CDR3 sequence (DNA): TGTGCCAGCAGCCATCCACAGGGAACGGTTAACTATGGCTACACCTTC. The rearrangement links TRBV14 to TRBJ1-2, with D possibly being TRBD1 (6 bases). CDR1 is SGHDN, CDR2 FVKESK, per germline. This CDR3 is 16 amino acids long. With 3 bases removed from V and 1 base from J, the gap between germline ends came to 15 bases.

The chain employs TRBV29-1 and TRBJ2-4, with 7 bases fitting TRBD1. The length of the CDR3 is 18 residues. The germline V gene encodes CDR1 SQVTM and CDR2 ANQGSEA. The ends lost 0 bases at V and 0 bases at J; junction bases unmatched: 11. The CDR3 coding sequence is TGCAGCGTTGAAGATAAGGGGGCAGGGCCCTTAGCCAAAAACATTCAGTACTTC. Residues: CSVEDKGAGPLAKNIQYF. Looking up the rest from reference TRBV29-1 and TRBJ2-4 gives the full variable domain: SAVISQKPSRDICQRGTSLTIQCQVDSQVTMMFWYRQQPGQSLTLIATANQGSEATYESGFVIDKFPISRPNLTFSTLTVSNMSPEDSSIYLCSVEDKGAGPLAKNIQYFGAGTRLSVL.

DNA of the CDR3: TGTGCCAGCAGCAAAGCGCTTCGAGAAACCAATCAGCCCCAGCATTTT. It is translated as CASSKALRETNQPQHF. V gene TRBV21-1 combines with J gene TRBJ1-5. TRBV21-1 is given as a pseudogene. This CDR3 region has 16 residues.

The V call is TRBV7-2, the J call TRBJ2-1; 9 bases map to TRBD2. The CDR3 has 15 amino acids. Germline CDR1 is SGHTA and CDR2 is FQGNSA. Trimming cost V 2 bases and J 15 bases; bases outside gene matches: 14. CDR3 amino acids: CASSLPAGGTDTLFF. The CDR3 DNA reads TGTGCCAGCAGCTTACCAGCGGGGGGTACCGATACTCTGTTCTTC.

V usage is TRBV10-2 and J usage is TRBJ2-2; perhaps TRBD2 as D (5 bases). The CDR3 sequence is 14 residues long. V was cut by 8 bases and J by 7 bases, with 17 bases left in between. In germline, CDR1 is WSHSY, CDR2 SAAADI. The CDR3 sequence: CASGSLASGGELFF. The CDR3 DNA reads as TGCGCCAGCGGTTCTCTAGCCAGCGGCGGGGAGCTGTTTTTT.

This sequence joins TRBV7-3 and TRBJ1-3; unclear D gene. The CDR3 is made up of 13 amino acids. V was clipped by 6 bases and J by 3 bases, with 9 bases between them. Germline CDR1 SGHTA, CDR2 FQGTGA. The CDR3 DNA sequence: TGTGCCAGCAGGCCGGCGGGTGGAAACACCATATATTTT. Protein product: CASRPAGGNTIYF.

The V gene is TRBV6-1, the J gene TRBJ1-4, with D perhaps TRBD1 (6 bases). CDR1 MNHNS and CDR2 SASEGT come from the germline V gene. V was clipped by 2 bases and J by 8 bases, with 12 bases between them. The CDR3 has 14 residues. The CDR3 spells CASSERQGREKLFF. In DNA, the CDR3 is TGTGCCAGCAGTGAACGGCAGGGGAGAGAAAAACTGTTTTTT.

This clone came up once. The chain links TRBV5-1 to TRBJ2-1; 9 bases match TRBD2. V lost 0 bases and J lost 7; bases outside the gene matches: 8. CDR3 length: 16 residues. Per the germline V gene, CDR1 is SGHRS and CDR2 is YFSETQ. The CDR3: CASSLVRREGTNEQFF. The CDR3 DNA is TGCGCCAGCAGCTTGGTGCGGCGGGAGGGGACAAATGAGCAGTTCTTC.

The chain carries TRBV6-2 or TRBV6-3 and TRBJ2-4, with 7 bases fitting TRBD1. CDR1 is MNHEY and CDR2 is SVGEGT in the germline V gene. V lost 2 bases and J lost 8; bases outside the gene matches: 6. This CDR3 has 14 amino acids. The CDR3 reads CASSYRGQVDIQYF. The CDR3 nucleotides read TGTGCCAGCAGTTACAGGGGGCAGGTGGACATTCAGTACTTC.